The 32 T cell receptor beta chains given below trace back to one sample, sequenced in a study of T cell repertoires in cytomegalovirus infection. Each CDR3 protein gets one entry after TCRdb re-called the reads with MiXCR. The table records some 43,000 distinct CDR3 sequences, 20% to 25% of them present only once. No cognate antigen is known for these TCRs. The specimen was CD8+ T cells from cultured PBMCs, collected from culture after CMV antigen stimulation. Every receptor here comes from a human donor in good health (CMV status not recorded). Some clones in this sample may be carry-over from other donors' samples.

V and J are TRBV6-5 and TRBJ1-1; 11 nucleotides line up with TRBD1. Germline V CDR1 and CDR2: MNHEY, SVGAGI. The CDR3 length is 15 residues. V lost 4 bases to trimming and J lost 4 bases; unmatched junction nucleotides: 5. The CDR3 nucleotides are TGTGCCAGCAGTTTTACCGGGACAGGGGGCACTGAAGCTTTCTTT. Translating gives CASSFTGTGGTEAFF.

The chain recombines TRBV27 with TRBJ2-7; 9 bases are shared with TRBD1. This CDR3 is built from 14 residues. Germline V gene lookup returns CDR1 MNHEY and CDR2 SMNVEV (reference sequence). The V gene end was trimmed by 6 bases and the J gene end by 3 bases; junction bases not matched to a gene: 6. The CDR3 loop reads CASSRDRVIYEQYF. CDR3 bases: TGTGCCAGCAGCCGGGACAGGGTCATCTACGAGCAGTACTTC.

V and J are TRBV27 and TRBJ2-3; 7 nucleotides match TRBD1. The CDR3 extends over 15 amino acids. Germline trimming cut 6 bases from V and 2 bases from J; bases unmatched to any gene: 8. From germline, CDR1 is MNHEY and CDR2 SMNVEV (reference sequence). The CDR3 here is CASSHTGDFTDTQYF. CDR3 nucleotide sequence: TGTGCCAGCAGCCATACAGGGGATTTCACAGATACGCAGTATTTT.

This clonotype was detected a few times. The V gene is TRBV29-1, the J gene TRBJ2-7; perhaps TRBD2 as D (6 bases). The CDR3 has 12 residues. The germline CDR1 and CDR2 sequences are SQVTM and ANQGSEA. V was clipped by 4 bases and J by 3 bases, with 10 bases between them. CDR3 DNA: TGCAGCGTTGTTAGCGGAGACTACGAGCAGTACTTC. Translation gives CSVVSGDYEQYF.

This clonotype was detected only a few times. The chain is built from TRBV5-4 and TRBJ1-1; TRBD1 matches 7 bases. CDR3 length: 14 amino acids. The germline CDR1 and CDR2 sequences are SGHNT and YYREEE (reference sequence). The junction had 3 bases not matched to a gene; V was cut back by 3 bases and J by 1 base. The CDR3 coding sequence is TGTGCCAGCAGCTCCCGGACAGGGAACACTGAAGCTTTCTTT. Amino acids: CASSSRTGNTEAFF. Filled out from reference TRBV5-4 and TRBJ1-1, the complete variable domain reads ETGVTQSPTHLIKTRGQQVTLRCSSQSGHNTVSWYQQALGQGPQFIFQYYREEENGRGNFPPRFSGLQFPNYSSELNVNALELDDSALYLCASSSRTGNTEAFFGQGTRLTVV.

The J gene is TRBJ2-1, the V gene TRBV7-2; 7 nucleotides align to TRBD1. J gave up 4 bases and V 7 bases, and 10 bases lay outside the gene matches. The CDR3 sequence is 15 residues long. Germline loops: CDR1 SGHTA, CDR2 FQGNSA. The chain's CDR3 is CASNLRQGQYNEQFF. The CDR3 DNA reads TGTGCCAGCAACCTCAGACAGGGACAATACAATGAGCAGTTCTTC.

The rearrangement links TRBV7-9 to TRBJ2-6; 11 nucleotides line up with TRBD1. The J segment lost 0 bases and the V segment lost 4 bases, leaving 5 bases of the junction unmatched. The CDR3 is 18 residues long. Germline lookup yields CDR1 SEHNR and CDR2 FQNEAQ (reference sequence). The CDR3 region is CASSYTGTGGSGANVLTF. The CDR3 region has the DNA TGTGCCAGCAGCTATACCGGGACAGGGGGCTCTGGGGCCAACGTCCTGACTTTC.

The rearrangement joins TRBV7-9 to TRBJ2-7; D is possibly TRBD1 or TRBD2 (6 bases each). The V and J ends lost 5 bases and 2 bases respectively, with 16 bases between them. The CDR3 is 15 amino acids. Germline CDR1 is SEHNR and CDR2 is FQNEAQ (reference sequence). The DNA of the CDR3 is TGTGCCAGCAGCACCTCGGAGGGGGGTGCCTACGAGCAGTACTTC. Encoded protein: CASSTSEGGAYEQYF.

This clonotype was found a few times. The rearrangement uses TRBV2 and TRBJ2-7; D is ambiguous. From germline, CDR1 is SNHLY and CDR2 FYNNEI. With 11 bases removed from V and 7 bases from J, the gap between germline ends came to 12 bases. The CDR3 is 10 residues long. The CDR3 spells CALRSREQYF. CDR3 nucleotides: TGTGCCCTCAGGTCACGAGAGCAGTACTTC.

The J gene is TRBJ1-1, the V gene TRBV12-3 or TRBV12-4; D ambiguous. This CDR3 contains 14 residues. Trimming cost V 3 bases and J 6 bases, with 14 bases left between them. The CDR3 region has the DNA TGTGCCAGCAGTTTTGGGGTCGGAGGGTCTGAAGCTTTCTTT. This sequence encodes CASSFGVGGSEAFF.

This clonotype occurred a few times. This chain links TRBV7-3 with TRBJ1-2, with 10 nucleotides matching TRBD1. J was trimmed by 8 bases and V by 2 bases; bases with no gene match: 2. The germline V gene encodes CDR1 SGHTA and CDR2 FQGTGA. This CDR3 has 13 amino acids. Here the CDR3 reads CASSLGTGEGYTF. CDR3 DNA: TGTGCCAGCAGCTTAGGGACAGGGGAGGGCTACACCTTC. Variable domain in full (rest from reference TRBV7-3 and TRBJ1-2): GAGVSQTPSNKVTEKGKYVELRCDPISGHTALYWYRQSLGQGPEFLIYFQGTGAADDSGLPNDRFFAVRPEGSVSTLKIQRTERGDSAVYLCASSLGTGEGYTFGSGTRLTVV.

This clonotype appeared once. V gene TRBV6-1 combines with J gene TRBJ1-5, with 9 bases lining up with TRBD1. This CDR3 comprises 14 residues. Germline CDR1 is MNHNS and CDR2 is SASEGT. With V trimmed by 7 bases and J by 6 bases, 7 bases remained unmatched. The CDR3 region is CASKSTGGGQPQHF. The CDR3 DNA is TGTGCCAGCAAATCGACAGGGGGAGGTCAGCCCCAGCATTTT.

The chain carries TRBV6-2 or TRBV6-3 and TRBJ2-6; 10 bases are shared with TRBD2. V gave up 6 bases and J gave up 2 bases; unmatched junction bases: 10. The CDR3 spans 18 residues. Germline V gene lookup returns CDR1 MNHEY and CDR2 SVGEGT. This CDR3 is CASRASGSLRAGANVLTF. The CDR3 nucleotides read TGTGCCAGCAGGGCTAGCGGGAGTCTAAGGGCTGGGGCCAACGTCCTGACTTTC.

This chain uses TRBV7-8 with TRBJ1-5; D perhaps matches TRBD1 (5 bases). There are 16 residues in the CDR3. The V gene lost 0 bases and the J gene lost 6 bases, with 15 bases spanning the gap. The V gene's germline CDR1 is SGHVS and CDR2 FQNEAQ. DNA for the CDR3: TGTGCCAGCAGCTTAGCGAAGGTCAGGGATGTTCAGCCCCAGCATTTT. This sequence encodes CASSLAKVRDVQPQHF.

This clonotype has more than one count but fewer than ten. The genes are TRBV7-2 and TRBJ2-5; 11 bases are shared with TRBD2. There are 15 residues in the CDR3. Germline assignment: CDR1 SGHTA and CDR2 FQGNSA. The trim removed 6 bases at V and 5 bases at J, leaving 8 bases unmatched. CDR3: CASRELAGAGETQYF. The CDR3 nucleotides are TGTGCCAGCAGAGAACTAGCGGGAGCCGGGGAGACCCAGTACTTC.

In its sample, this clonotype was seen many times. V gene TRBV2 combines with J gene TRBJ2-5; 12 bases fit TRBD2. This CDR3 is 15 amino acids long. The germline CDR1 and CDR2 sequences are SNHLY and FYNNEI. J gave up 4 bases and V 5 bases, and 5 bases lay outside the gene matches. The CDR3 region is CASSPTSGSLETQYF. The CDR3 coding sequence is TGTGCCAGCAGTCCGACTAGCGGGAGCCTAGAGACCCAGTACTTC.

This clonotype was picked up a small number of times. The chain couples TRBV7-8 to TRBJ2-7; D gene unclear. Germline CDR1 SGHVS, CDR2 FQNEAQ. The CDR3 totals 14 residues. Deletions cut 5 bases from V and 1 base from J, with 12 bases between. This chain's CDR3 is CASSPRASSYEQYF. In nucleotides, the CDR3 is TGTGCCAGCAGCCCAAGGGCCTCTTCCTACGAGCAGTACTTC.

In this sample, this clonotype turned up a few times. The V and J genes are TRBV27 and TRBJ2-3; D is uncertain. The CDR3 extends over 14 amino acids. V lost 7 bases and J lost 3, with 14 bases in between. CDR1 and CDR2 from the germline V gene are MNHEY and SMNVEV (reference sequence). CDR3 nucleotides: TGTGCCAGCAAGGTCCTCCTCGGGACAGATACGCAGTATTTT. Its translation is CASKVLLGTDTQYF.

V and J are TRBV4-3 and TRBJ2-7; 9 nucleotides align to TRBD2. This CDR3 is 16 amino acids long. Unmatched junction bases numbered 13, after V lost 0 bases and J lost 10 bases. Germline values: CDR1 LGHNA, CDR2 YSLEER. The CDR3 protein is CASSQDIGGGAVEQYF. The CDR3 DNA is TGCGCCAGCAGCCAAGATATAGGCGGGGGGGCCGTCGAACAGTACTTC.

V and J are TRBV6-2 or TRBV6-3 and TRBJ1-1; D is ambiguous. Germline V gene data show CDR1 as MNHEY and CDR2 as SVGEGT. Trimming removed 2 bases from V and 6 bases from J, with 7 bases in between. This CDR3 spans 12 amino acids. In nucleotides, the CDR3 is TGTGCCAGCAGTTACCCCAGCCCTGAAGCTTTCTTT. This gives the protein CASSYPSPEAFF.

The chain has TRBV7-9 and TRBJ2-3, with TRBD2 matching over 8 bases. Germline V gene data show CDR1 as SEHNR and CDR2 as FQNEAQ (reference sequence). J gave up 5 bases and V 11 bases, and 15 bases lay outside the gene matches. CDR3 length: 15 amino acids. The CDR3 loop reads CAGRREGLSRDTQYF. CDR3 DNA sequence: TGTGCCGGCCGACGGGAGGGCCTTTCGAGAGATACGCAGTATTTT.

This clonotype occurred a few times. The chain employs TRBV12-3 or TRBV12-4 and TRBJ2-7; 14 bases match TRBD2. J lost 5 bases, V lost 5 bases, and 5 bases had no gene match. This CDR3 region has 15 residues. CDR3 in amino acids: CASSPRTSGRHEQYF. The CDR3 coding sequence is TGTGCCAGCAGTCCCCGGACTAGCGGGAGGCACGAGCAGTACTTC.

The V call is TRBV7-2, the J call TRBJ2-1; 8 bases map to TRBD2. The length of the CDR3 is 18 residues. The trim removed 0 bases at V and 0 bases at J, leaving 7 bases unmatched. Germline CDR1 and CDR2: SGHTA and FQGNSA. CDR3 in amino acids: CASSLAGGRPSSYNEQFF. In DNA, the CDR3 is TGTGCCAGCAGCTTAGCGGGCGGGAGGCCGAGCTCCTACAATGAGCAGTTCTTC.

The V and J genes are TRBV19 and TRBJ2-1; D is unresolved. Trimming stripped 3 bases from V and 7 bases from J, with 10 bases between. The CDR3 has 13 amino acids. Per the germline V gene, CDR1 is LNHDA and CDR2 is SQIVND (reference sequence). The CDR3 is CASSITAQNEQFF. CDR3 sequence (DNA): TGTGCCAGTAGTATTACTGCCCAAAATGAGCAGTTCTTC.

The chain is built from TRBV6-6 and TRBJ2-3; tentatively, D is TRBD2 (7 bases). Trimming left V 7 bases short and J 1 base short, with 18 bases between. Germline V gene lookup returns CDR1 MNHNY and CDR2 SVGAGI (reference sequence). There are 16 residues in the CDR3. Written as DNA, the CDR3 is TGTGCCAGCATACTTCGAGGGGGGGGCCGCACAGATACGCAGTATTTT. Amino acids: CASILRGGGRTDTQYF.

The chain has TRBV6-5 and TRBJ2-7; 7 bases are shared with TRBD1. This CDR3 has 16 residues. The germline CDR1 and CDR2 sequences are MNHEY and SVGAGI. J lost 2 bases, V lost 2 bases, and 9 bases had no gene match. The CDR3 region has the DNA TGTGCCAGCAGTTACCACTGGACAGGACGCACCTACGAGCAGTACTTC. Amino acids: CASSYHWTGRTYEQYF.

Many counts were recorded for this clonotype. The gene calls are TRBV20-1 and TRBJ2-3, with a weak D call TRBD2 (5 bases). CDR3 length equals 17 residues. The V end lost 1 base, the J end lost 0 bases, and 17 bases lay between the germline ends. Germline V gene sequence: CDR1 DFQATT, CDR2 SNEGSKA (reference sequence). The CDR3 DNA is TGCAGTGCTAGAGGGGGTTCGGGGAGATTTAGCACAGATACGCAGTATTTT. It specifies CSARGGSGRFSTDTQYF.

This clonotype has only a few counts. For the CDR3, the DNA is TGTGCCAGCAGTCCCTCAGGGGCCACTGAAGCTTTCTTT. This sequence encodes CASSPSGATEAFF. The rearrangement uses TRBV12-3 or TRBV12-4 and TRBJ1-1; D may be TRBD1 (6 bases). The CDR3 sequence is 13 residues long. V was cut by 5 bases and J by 4 bases, with 11 bases left in between.

J is TRBJ2-1 and V is TRBV6-2 or TRBV6-3, with D perhaps matching TRBD2 (6 bases). The CDR3 has 14 residues. Trimming pared 0 bases from V and 12 bases from J, leaving 15 bases between. Germline CDR1 and CDR2: MNHEY and SVGEGT. The CDR3 reads CASSYSPWRDWQFF. The CDR3 DNA reads TGTGCCAGCAGTTACTCCCCTTGGCGGGATTGGCAGTTCTTC.

The chain links TRBV6-2 or TRBV6-3 to TRBJ2-3; D possibly corresponds to TRBD2 (5 bases). Trimming removed 2 bases from V and 3 bases from J, with 15 bases in between. The CDR3 length is 16 residues. Germline-derived CDR1 and CDR2 are MNHEY and SVGEGT. The CDR3 DNA reads as TGTGCCAGCAGTTACGGAGGCCCCCGGAGAACAGATACGCAGTATTTT. This codes for CASSYGGPRRTDTQYF.

This clonotype turned up a few times. The V call is TRBV7-9, the J call TRBJ2-2; D not certain. Trimming removed 1 base from V and 6 bases from J, with 9 bases in between. This CDR3 contains 14 residues. CDR1 and CDR2 (germline): SEHNR, FQNEAQ (reference sequence). CDR3 in amino acids: CASSLERAPGELFF. The CDR3 DNA is TGTGCCAGCAGCTTAGAAAGGGCTCCCGGGGAGCTGTTTTTT.

The chain recombines TRBV11-2 with TRBJ2-1; D is unresolved. Trimming pared 4 bases from V and 8 bases from J, leaving 12 bases between. CDR3 length: 13 amino acids. Germline V lookup: CDR1 SGHAT, CDR2 FQNNGV. The CDR3 DNA reads as TGTGCCAGCAGCTCAGCCTTGAGGCATGAGCAGTTCTTC. It yields the protein CASSSALRHEQFF.